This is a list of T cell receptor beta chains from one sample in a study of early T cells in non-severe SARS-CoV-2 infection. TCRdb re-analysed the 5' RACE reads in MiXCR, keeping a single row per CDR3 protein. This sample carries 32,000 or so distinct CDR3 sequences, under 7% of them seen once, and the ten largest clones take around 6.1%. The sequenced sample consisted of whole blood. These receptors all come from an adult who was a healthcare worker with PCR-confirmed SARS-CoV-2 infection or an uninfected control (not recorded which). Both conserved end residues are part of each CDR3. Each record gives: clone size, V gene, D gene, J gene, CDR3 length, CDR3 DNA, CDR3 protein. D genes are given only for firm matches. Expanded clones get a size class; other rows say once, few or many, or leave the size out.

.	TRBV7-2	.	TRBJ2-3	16	TGTGCCAGCAGCTTACAGTCGGGAGATAGCACAGATACGCAGTATTTT	CASSLQSGDSTDTQYF
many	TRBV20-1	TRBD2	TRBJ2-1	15	TGCAGTGCTAGAGTAGTGGGCGGGGGTCTTAATGAGCAGTTCTTC	CSARVVGGGLNEQFF
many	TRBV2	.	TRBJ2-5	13	TGTGCCAGCAGTAAGAGAGTGCAAGAGACCCAGTACTTC	CASSKRVQETQYF
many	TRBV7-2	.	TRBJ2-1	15	TGTGCCAGCAGTGAACAGCGGTCACCCTACAATGAGCAGTTCTTC	CASSEQRSPYNEQFF
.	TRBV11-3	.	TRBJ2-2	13	TGTGCCAGCAGCTTAGATTCGGCCGGGGAGCTGTTTTTT	CASSLDSAGELFF
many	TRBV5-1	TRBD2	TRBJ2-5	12	TGCGCCAGCATGGCGGGGGGAGAGACCCAGTACTTC	CASMAGGETQYF
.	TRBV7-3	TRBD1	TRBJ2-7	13	TGTGCCAGCAGCTTGACAGGGAAGGACGAGCAGTACTTC	CASSLTGKDEQYF
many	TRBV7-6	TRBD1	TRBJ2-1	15	TGTGCCAGCAGCTTTTCAGGGGGCGACCGCAATGAGCAGTTCTTC	CASSFSGGDRNEQFF
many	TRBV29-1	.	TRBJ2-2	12	TGCAGCGTTGGAAGATCGGACGGGGAGCTGTTTTTT	CSVGRSDGELFF
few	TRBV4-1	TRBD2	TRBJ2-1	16	TGCGCCAGCAGCACACCCGGGACTAGCGGTGGGGTCGAGCAGTTCTTC	CASSTPGTSGGVEQFF
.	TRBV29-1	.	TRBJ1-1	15	TGCAGCGCCCGGGTGAACTATGAAGTGAGCACTGAAGCTTTCTTT	CSARVNYEVSTEAFF
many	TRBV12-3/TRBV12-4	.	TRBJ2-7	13	TGTGCCAGCAGCACAGGGTCCCCGTACGAGCAGTACTTC	CASSTGSPYEQYF
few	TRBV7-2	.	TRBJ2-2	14	TGTGCCAGCAGTAGGTGGGGAGGCACCGGGGAGCTGTTTTTT	CASSRWGGTGELFF
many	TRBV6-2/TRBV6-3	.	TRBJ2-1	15	TGTGCCAGCAGTACCCGGGATCCTGTTGGCGATGAGCAGTTCTTC	CASSTRDPVGDEQFF
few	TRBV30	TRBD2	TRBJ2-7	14	TGTGCCTACGCCGCGGGACTAGCGGGATACGAGCAGTACTTC	CAYAAGLAGYEQYF
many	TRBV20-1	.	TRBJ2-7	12	TGCAGTGCTAGAGGCGATTACTACGAGCAGTACTTC	CSARGDYYEQYF
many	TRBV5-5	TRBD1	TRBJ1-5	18	TGTGCCAGCAGCTTAGGATTTCCGAGACAGGGGGATTTAAAGCCCCAGCATTTT	CASSLGFPRQGDLKPQHF
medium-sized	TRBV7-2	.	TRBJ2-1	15	TGTGCCAGCAGCTTAGGGAGGGCCACCTACAATGAGCAGTTCTTC	CASSLGRATYNEQFF
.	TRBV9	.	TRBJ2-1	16	TGTGCCAGCAGCGAGAGAGCGGTTAGCTCCTACAATGAGCAGTTCTTC	CASSERAVSSYNEQFF
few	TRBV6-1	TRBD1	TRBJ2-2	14	TGTGCCAGCGCCTCGCAGGGGGCGAGCGGGGAGCTGTTTTTT	CASASQGASGELFF
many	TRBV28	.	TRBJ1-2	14	TGTGCCAGCACCTCAAAAGCGTCAGGGACCGGCTACACCTTC	CASTSKASGTGYTF
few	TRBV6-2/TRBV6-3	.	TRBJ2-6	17	TGTGCCAGCACCCTAGGGGCCGCGGTGTCTGGGGCCAACGTCCTGACTTTC	CASTLGAAVSGANVLTF
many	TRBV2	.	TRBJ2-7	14	TGTGCCAGCATGGTAGAACTAGCTCCCTACGAGCAGTACTTC	CASMVELAPYEQYF
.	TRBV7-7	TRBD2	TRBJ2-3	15	TGTGCCAGCACCCCGACTAGCGGGATGGGAGATACGCAGTATTTT	CASTPTSGMGDTQYF
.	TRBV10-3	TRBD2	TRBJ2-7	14	TGTGCCATCAGTGAGCCAAGCGGGGCCTACGAGCAGTACTTC	CAISEPSGAYEQYF
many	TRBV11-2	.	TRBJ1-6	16	TGTGCCAGCAGGGGCGTCGGGGGCGCTAGTAATTCACCCCTCCACTTT	CASRGVGGASNSPLHF
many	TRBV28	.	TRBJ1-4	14	TGTGCCAGCAGTTCTCAGGGGCATAATGAAAAACTGTTTTTT	CASSSQGHNEKLFF
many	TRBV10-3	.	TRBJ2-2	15	TGTGCCATCAGTGCTCGGGGTTCTGACACCGGGGAGCTGTTTTTT	CAISARGSDTGELFF
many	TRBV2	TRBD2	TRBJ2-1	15	TGTGCCAGCAGTGCTACCCCACTAGCGAACAATGAGCAGTTCTTC	CASSATPLANNEQFF
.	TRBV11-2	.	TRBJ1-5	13	TGTGCCAGCAGCTTAGGAGGGTATCAGCCCCAGCATTTT	CASSLGGYQPQHF
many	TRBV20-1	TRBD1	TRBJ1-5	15	TGCAGTGCTAGGGACGGGACAGAAGTCAATCAGCCCCAGCATTTT	CSARDGTEVNQPQHF
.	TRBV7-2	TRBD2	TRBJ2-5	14	TGTGCCAGCAGCGTAACGGGAGGGTCAGAGACCCAGTACTTC	CASSVTGGSETQYF
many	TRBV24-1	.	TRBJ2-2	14	TGTGCCACCAGTGATGCTAATGTCTCCGGGGAGCTGTTTTTT	CATSDANVSGELFF
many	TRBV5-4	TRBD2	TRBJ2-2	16	TGTGCCAGCAGCTCTCGAGCGGGAGTGACCACCGGGGAGCTGTTTTTT	CASSSRAGVTTGELFF
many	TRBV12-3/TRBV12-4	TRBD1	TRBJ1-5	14	TGTGCCAGCAGTCCGGACAGGGGCAATCAGCCCCAGCATTTT	CASSPDRGNQPQHF
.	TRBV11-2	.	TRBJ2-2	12	TGTGCCAGCAGCAAAGGCGTCGGGGAGCTGTTTTTT	CASSKGVGELFF
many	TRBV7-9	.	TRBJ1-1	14	TGTGCCAGCAGCTTACATATGATGAACACTGAAGCTTTCTTT	CASSLHMMNTEAFF
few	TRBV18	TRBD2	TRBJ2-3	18	TGTGCCAGCTCACGACTAGCGGGAGAGGGAACGGGACCAGATACGCAGTATTTT	CASSRLAGEGTGPDTQYF
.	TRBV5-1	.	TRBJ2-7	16	TGCGCCAGCAGCCTGGACGGAGGGGGCTCGCTCCACGAGCAGTACTTC	CASSLDGGGSLHEQYF
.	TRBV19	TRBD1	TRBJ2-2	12	TGTGCCAGCGACAGGGGCGCCGGGGAGCTGTTTTTT	CASDRGAGELFF
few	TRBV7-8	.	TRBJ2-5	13	TGTGCCAGCAGCGCGGACAGAAGAGAGACCCAGTACTTC	CASSADRRETQYF
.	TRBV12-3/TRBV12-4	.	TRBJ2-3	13	TGTGCCAGCAGTCCCCTGGTTACAGATACGCAGTATTTT	CASSPLVTDTQYF
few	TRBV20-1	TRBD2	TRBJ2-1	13	TGCAGTGCCGGACTAGCGGGAGATGGTGAGCAGTTCTTC	CSAGLAGDGEQFF
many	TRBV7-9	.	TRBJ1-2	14	TGTGCCAGCAGCTCCCCCGGGACACATCCCCGCTACACCTTC	CASSSPGTHPRYTF
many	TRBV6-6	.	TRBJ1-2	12	TGTGCCAGCAGTTATGTCCGGGGAGGCTACACCTTC	CASSYVRGGYTF
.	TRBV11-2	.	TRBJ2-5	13	TGTGCCAGCAGCTTAGCCAGGGACGAGACCCAGTACTTC	CASSLARDETQYF
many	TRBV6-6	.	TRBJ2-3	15	TGTGCCAGCAGTTACTTTAATACAGGCACAGATACGCAGTATTTT	CASSYFNTGTDTQYF